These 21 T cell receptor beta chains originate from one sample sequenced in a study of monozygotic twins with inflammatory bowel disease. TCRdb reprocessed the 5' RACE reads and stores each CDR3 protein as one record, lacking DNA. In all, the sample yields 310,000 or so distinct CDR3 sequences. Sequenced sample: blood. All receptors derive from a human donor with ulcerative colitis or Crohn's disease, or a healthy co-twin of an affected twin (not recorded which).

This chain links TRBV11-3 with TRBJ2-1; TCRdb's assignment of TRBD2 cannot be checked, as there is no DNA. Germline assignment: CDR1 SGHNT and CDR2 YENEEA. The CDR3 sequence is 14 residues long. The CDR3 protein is CASSLSSGVGEQFF.

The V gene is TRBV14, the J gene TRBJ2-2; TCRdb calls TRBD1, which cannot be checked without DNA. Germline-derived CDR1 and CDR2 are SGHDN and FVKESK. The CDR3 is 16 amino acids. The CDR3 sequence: CASSLNQQGPTGELFF.

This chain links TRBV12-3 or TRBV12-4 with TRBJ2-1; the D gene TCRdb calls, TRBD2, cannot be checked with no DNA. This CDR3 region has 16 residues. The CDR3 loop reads CASSRMTGGGYNEQFF.

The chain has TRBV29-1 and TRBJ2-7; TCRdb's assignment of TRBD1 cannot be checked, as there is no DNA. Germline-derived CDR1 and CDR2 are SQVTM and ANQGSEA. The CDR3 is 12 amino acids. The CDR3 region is CSVVTGGYEQYF.

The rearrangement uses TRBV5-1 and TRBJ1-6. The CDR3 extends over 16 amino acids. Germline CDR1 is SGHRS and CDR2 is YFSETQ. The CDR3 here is CASSLVRAGDGSPLHF. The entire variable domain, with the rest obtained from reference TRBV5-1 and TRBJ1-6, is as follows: KAGVTQTPRYLIKTRGQQVTLSCSPISGHRSVSWYQQTPGQGLQFLFEYFSETQRNKGNFPGRFSGRQFSNSRSEMNVSTLELGDSALYLCASSLVRAGDGSPLHFGNGTRLTVT.

The CDR3 is CASSLGGTKETQYF. V usage is TRBV7-6 and J usage is TRBJ2-5. The CDR3 covers 14 residues. Germline V gene data show CDR1 as SGHVS and CDR2 as FNYEAQ.

CDR3: CASSLSPNGDYGYTF. The chain links TRBV5-5 to TRBJ1-2. Germline CDR1 reads SGHKS; CDR2 reads YYEKEE (reference sequence). CDR3 length equals 15 residues. Looking up the rest from reference TRBV5-5 and TRBJ1-2 gives the full variable domain: DAGVTQSPTHLIKTRGQQVTLRCSPISGHKSVSWYQQVLGQGPQFIFQYYEKEERGRGNFPDRFSARQFPNYSSELNVNALLLGDSALYLCASSLSPNGDYGYTFGSGTRLTVV.

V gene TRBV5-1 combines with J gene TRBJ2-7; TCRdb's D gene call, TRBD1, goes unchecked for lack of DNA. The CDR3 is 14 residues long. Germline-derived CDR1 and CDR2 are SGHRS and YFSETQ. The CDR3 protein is CASSSPGQGYEQYF.

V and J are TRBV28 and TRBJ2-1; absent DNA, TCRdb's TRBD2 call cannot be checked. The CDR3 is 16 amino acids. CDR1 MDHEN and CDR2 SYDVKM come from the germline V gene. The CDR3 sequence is CASSLTSGTGYNEQFF.

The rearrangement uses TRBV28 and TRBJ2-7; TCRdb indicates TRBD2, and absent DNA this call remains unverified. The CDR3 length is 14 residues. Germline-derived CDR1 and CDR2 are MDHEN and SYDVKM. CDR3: CASRRTPPSREQYF.

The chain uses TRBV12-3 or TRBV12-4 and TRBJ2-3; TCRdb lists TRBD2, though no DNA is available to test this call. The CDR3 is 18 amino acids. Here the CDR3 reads CASSLARGRAFHTDTQYF.

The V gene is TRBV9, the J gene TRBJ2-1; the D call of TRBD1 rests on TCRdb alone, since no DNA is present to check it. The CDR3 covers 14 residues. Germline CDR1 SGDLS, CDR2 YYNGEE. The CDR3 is CASSAGSGVREQFF.

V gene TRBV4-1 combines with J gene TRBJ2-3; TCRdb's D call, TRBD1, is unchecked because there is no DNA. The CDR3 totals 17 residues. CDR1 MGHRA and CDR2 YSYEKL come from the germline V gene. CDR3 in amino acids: CASSQDRGRTATDTQYF.

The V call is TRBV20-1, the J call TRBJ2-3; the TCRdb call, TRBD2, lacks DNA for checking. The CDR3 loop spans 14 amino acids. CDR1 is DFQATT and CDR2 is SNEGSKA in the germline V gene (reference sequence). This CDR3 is CSASRSGSAHTQYF.

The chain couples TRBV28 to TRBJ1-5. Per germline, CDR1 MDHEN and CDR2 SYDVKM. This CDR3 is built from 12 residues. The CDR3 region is CASRVKNQPQHF.

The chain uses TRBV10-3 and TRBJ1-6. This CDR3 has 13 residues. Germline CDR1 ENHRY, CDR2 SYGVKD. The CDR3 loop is CAISESLVSPLHF.

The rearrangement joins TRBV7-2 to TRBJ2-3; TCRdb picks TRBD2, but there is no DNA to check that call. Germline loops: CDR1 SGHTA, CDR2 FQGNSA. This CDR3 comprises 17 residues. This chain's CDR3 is CASSFRLAGENTDTQYF.

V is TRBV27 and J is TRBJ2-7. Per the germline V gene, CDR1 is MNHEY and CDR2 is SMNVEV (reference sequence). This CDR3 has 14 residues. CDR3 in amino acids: CASRAMAAAYEQYF.

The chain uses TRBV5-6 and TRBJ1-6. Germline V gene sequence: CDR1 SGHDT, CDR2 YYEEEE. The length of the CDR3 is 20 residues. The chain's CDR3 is CASSQGSASYQSSYNSPLHF.

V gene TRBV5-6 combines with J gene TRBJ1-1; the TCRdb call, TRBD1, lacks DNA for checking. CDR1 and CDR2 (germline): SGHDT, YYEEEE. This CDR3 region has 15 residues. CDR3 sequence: CASSSAEGANTKAFF.

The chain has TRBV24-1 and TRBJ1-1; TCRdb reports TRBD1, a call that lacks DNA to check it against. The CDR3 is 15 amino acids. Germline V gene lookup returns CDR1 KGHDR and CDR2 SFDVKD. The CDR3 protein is CATSRGDLQNTEAFF.